The rows below give T cell receptor beta chains drawn from one sample of a study of early T cells in non-severe SARS-CoV-2 infection. TCRdb re-called the 5' RACE reads through MiXCR, storing one row per CDR3 protein. The sample yields approximately 97,000 distinct CDR3 sequences, approximately 9.9% seen once. The sample in question was whole blood, obtained at baseline. These TCRs come from an adult who was a healthcare worker with PCR-confirmed SARS-CoV-2 infection or an uninfected control (not recorded which). Each CDR3 is given with its conserved first and last residue. The D gene is left open where the match is weak. Part of the rows lack a size; the others show once, few, many or a class for expanded clones.

>-|TRBJ2-7|-|TRBV18
CASSPQDDSYEQYF
TGTGCCAGCTCACCACAGGACGATAGCTACGAGCAGTACTTC
>TRBD1|TRBJ1-6|few|TRBV20-1
CSAWTGVRSPLHF
TGCAGTGCTTGGACAGGGGTACGCTCACCCCTCCACTTT
>-|TRBJ1-2|-|TRBV7-9
CASSGQPDYGYTF
TGTGCCAGCAGCGGACAGCCGGACTATGGCTACACCTTC
>TRBD1|TRBJ1-1|many|TRBV29-1
CSAGTVLAQNTEAFF
TGCAGCGCCGGGACAGTCCTAGCCCAGAACACTGAAGCTTTCTTT
>TRBD2|TRBJ2-1|-|TRBV4-2
CASSQEGTSGRVNEQFF
TGTGCCAGCAGCCAAGAAGGAACTAGCGGGAGGGTCAATGAGCAGTTCTTC
>-|TRBJ2-6|many|TRBV19
CASSIGGNGYAGANVLTF
TGTGCCAGTAGTATAGGAGGGAATGGGTATGCTGGGGCCAACGTCCTGACTTTC
>TRBD2|TRBJ2-1|-|TRBV9
CASSVSGSSYNEQFF
TGTGCCAGCAGCGTAAGCGGGAGCTCCTACAATGAGCAGTTCTTC
>TRBD1|TRBJ1-1|many|TRBV7-3
CASSPRAGGEAFF
TGTGCCAGCAGCCCAAGGGCAGGGGGAGAGGCTTTCTTT
>-|TRBJ1-2|few|TRBV4-1
CASSQMTASGYTF
TGCGCCAGCAGCCAAATGACAGCGTCCGGCTACACCTTC
>-|TRBJ1-2|-|TRBV9
CASSPRAVRGYGYTF
TGTGCCAGCAGCCCCCGGGCGGTCCGGGGCTATGGCTACACCTTC
>-|TRBJ1-2|few|TRBV4-2
CASSQMTLERGYTF
TGTGCCAGCAGCCAAATGACCCTAGAGAGGGGCTACACCTTC
>TRBD1|TRBJ1-1|few|TRBV6-6
CASRWTGDTEAFF
TGTGCCAGCAGGTGGACAGGGGACACTGAAGCTTTCTTT
>-|TRBJ1-4|-|TRBV2
CASSEAHPKTPGVTNEKLFF
TGTGCCAGCAGTGAAGCGCACCCCAAAACCCCAGGGGTAACTAATGAAAAACTGTTTTTT
>-|TRBJ2-5|few|TRBV27
CASSPFGVQETQYF
TGTGCCAGCAGTCCCTTCGGGGTACAAGAGACCCAGTACTTC
>-|TRBJ1-6|few|TRBV7-3
CASSLGRGSPLHF
TGTGCCAGCAGCTTGGGCCGAGGCTCACCCCTCCACTTT
>TRBD2|TRBJ2-1|-|TRBV2
CASIGGAYNEQFF
TGTGCCAGCATCGGGGGGGCCTACAATGAGCAGTTCTTC
>TRBD2|TRBJ2-3|many|TRBV10-3
CATSGGFTDTQYF
TGTGCCACGAGCGGGGGATTCACAGATACGCAGTATTTT
>-|TRBJ1-2|few|TRBV25-1
CASSDPLGSPGYTF
TGTGCCAGCAGTGATCCCTTAGGAAGCCCAGGCTACACCTTC
>-|TRBJ1-2|-|TRBV9
CASSGHYSYGYTF
TGTGCCAGCAGCGGACACTACAGCTATGGCTACACCTTC
>-|TRBJ1-6|few|TRBV9
CASSVTDNNSPLHF
TGTGCCAGCAGCGTGACAGACAATAATTCACCCCTCCACTTT
>-|TRBJ2-3|-|TRBV14
CASTGRFTDTQYF
TGTGCCAGCACCGGACGATTCACAGATACGCAGTATTTT
>-|TRBJ2-3|-|TRBV27
CVSSYFRGGTDTQYF
TGTGTCAGCAGTTATTTCAGGGGAGGCACAGATACGCAGTATTTT
>TRBD1|TRBJ1-5|few|TRBV25-1
CASSESDRDYSNQPQHF
TGTGCCAGCAGTGAATCCGACAGGGATTATAGCAATCAGCCCCAGCATTTT
>-|TRBJ2-7|many|TRBV28
CASSFLDSGAYEQYF
TGTGCCAGCAGTTTCCTAGACTCTGGCGCCTACGAGCAGTACTTC
>-|TRBJ1-6|once|TRBV11-2
CASSLIGRRGAPLHF
TGTGCCAGCAGCTTAATCGGCCGAAGGGGAGCACCCCTCCACTTT
>-|TRBJ1-3|-|TRBV4-2
CASSTGWDQAGNTIYF
TGTGCCAGCAGTACCGGCTGGGATCAGGCTGGAAACACCATATATTTT
>-|TRBJ1-5|-|TRBV20-1
CSARRGIGQPQHF
TGCAGTGCTAGGAGAGGGATAGGTCAGCCCCAGCATTTT
>TRBD1|TRBJ1-6|many|TRBV5-6
CASRNRGSNSPLHF
TGTGCCAGCAGGAACAGGGGTAGCAATTCACCCCTCCACTTT
>TRBD1|TRBJ2-7|-|TRBV5-1
CASSLVGPDRVSYEQYF
TGCGCCAGCAGCTTGGTGGGGCCGGACAGGGTGTCCTACGAGCAGTACTTC
>TRBD1|TRBJ1-6|few|TRBV29-1
CSVRQGGNSPLHF
TGCAGCGTCCGACAGGGGGGGAATTCACCCCTCCACTTT
>-|TRBJ2-3|many|TRBV3-1
CASSQDSLALTQYF
TGTGCCAGCAGCCAAGACTCACTAGCACTAACGCAGTATTTT
>TRBD1|TRBJ1-5|-|TRBV19
CASRGTAHSNQPQHF
TGTGCCAGTAGGGGGACAGCACATAGCAATCAGCCCCAGCATTTT
>-|TRBJ2-2|many|TRBV11-1
CASSLDGELFF
TGTGCCAGCAGCTTAGACGGGGAGCTGTTTTTT
>TRBD1|TRBJ1-6|-|TRBV27
CASGGDRRTHNSPLHF
TGTGCCAGCGGGGGGGACAGGAGGACCCATAATTCACCCCTCCACTTT
>-|TRBJ2-2|few|TRBV6-5
CASSYAPRDFTGELFF
TGTGCCAGCAGTTACGCTCCCAGGGATTTCACCGGGGAGCTGTTTTTT